This T cell receptor (beta chain) was documented in a study of T cells in Graves' hyperthyroidism and ophthalmopathy. Overall study: At initial diagnosis, before any treatment had begun, peripheral blood was obtained. Overall study results and limits: Blood held most thyroid clonotypes expanded above 0.001 frequency.

Losses at the gene ends were 0 bases for V and 7 bases for J; bases not matched to a gene: 8. Looked up from germline, CDR1 is GTSNPN and CDR2 is SVGIG (reference sequence). This CDR3 spans 16 amino acids. RNA transcripts gave rise to amplified TCR beta CDR3 regions. The HTBI primer set served for first-round RT-PCR of the TCR CDR3. MiXCR, applied by TCRdb to the multiplex PCR reads, yields one record per CDR3 protein. There are hundreds of thousands of distinct CDR3 sequences in the sample; about a sixth occur only once, and around 28% lies in the top ten. This clonotype came up a few times. Its antigen remains unidentified. Thyroid ultrasound and orbital computed tomography, with clinical symptoms and serum thyroxine and TRAb, informed diagnoses. PBMCs were sourced from less than 13 ml fresh peripheral blood.

The sequence was obtained from a woman younger than 35 with Graves' ophthalmopathy. The rearrangement joins TRBV30 to TRBJ2-1; 11 nucleotides match TRBD2. Sequenced: blood. Written as DNA, the CDR3 is TGTGCCTGGAGTGTACGAGCTAGCGGGGGGTGGAATGAGCAGTTCTTC. Amino acid sequence: CAWSVRASGGWNEQFF.